These 5 T cell receptor beta chains originate from one sample sequenced in a study of T-cell memory formation after mild COVID-19. TCRdb re-called the 5' RACE reads with MiXCR, one entry per CDR3 protein. The profile covers 470,000 or so distinct CDR3 sequences, with 15% to 20% appearing a single time and roughly an eighth taken by the ten largest. The source material was PBMCs or a T cell subset sorted from them (not recorded which). These receptors all stem from an adult woman who had mild COVID-19 (a few samples of this study predate the infection). Cell type and time point are not known.

This chain connects TRBV5-1 to TRBJ2-1, with a possible D match to TRBD1 (5 bases). Trimming left V 4 bases short and J 5 bases short, with 10 bases between. This CDR3 has 13 amino acids. Germline loops: CDR1 SGHRS, CDR2 YFSETQ. This chain's CDR3 is CASSPKTDNEQFF. CDR3 bases: TGCGCCAGCAGCCCCAAGACAGACAATGAGCAGTTCTTC.

This clonotype showed up just a few times. The rearrangement joins TRBV30 to TRBJ2-7; maybe TRBD1 (5 bases). Germline V lookup: CDR1 GTSNPN, CDR2 SVGIG (reference sequence). The CDR3 length is 11 residues. The V end was cut by 8 bases, the J end by 4 bases, with 12 bases between. CDR3 region: CARRQNYEQYF. The CDR3 region has the DNA TGTGCCCGCCGACAGAATTACGAGCAGTACTTC.

In its sample, this clonotype was seen a few times. J is TRBJ2-1 and V is TRBV6-5; D gene ambiguous. CDR1 and CDR2 from the germline V gene are MNHEY and SVGAGI. The CDR3 has 15 amino acids. The ends were cut back, 0 bases at V and 3 bases at J, with 9 bases in the middle. This chain's CDR3 is CASSYSAEDYNEQFF. DNA for the CDR3: TGTGCCAGCAGTTACTCCGCGGAAGACTACAATGAGCAGTTCTTC.

The chain carries TRBV29-1 and TRBJ2-5, with 7 bases fitting TRBD2. The CDR3 sequence is 12 residues long. CDR1 and CDR2 from the germline V gene are SQVTM and ANQGSEA. The junction had 4 bases not matched to a gene; V was cut back by 7 bases and J by 2 bases. The CDR3 DNA is TGCAGCGCTAAAGCGGGGCAAGAGACCCAGTACTTC. This gives the protein CSAKAGQETQYF.

This clonotype has a handful of counts. This sequence joins TRBV5-5 and TRBJ2-2, with D uncertain. Germline V gene sequence: CDR1 SGHKS, CDR2 YYEKEE (reference sequence). The CDR3 totals 16 residues. The V end lost 1 base, the J end lost 0 bases, and 10 bases lay between the germline ends. The CDR3 DNA reads TGTGCCAGCAGCTTGTACGAGGTGGCGAACACCGGGGAGCTGTTTTTT. Translation: CASSLYEVANTGELFF.